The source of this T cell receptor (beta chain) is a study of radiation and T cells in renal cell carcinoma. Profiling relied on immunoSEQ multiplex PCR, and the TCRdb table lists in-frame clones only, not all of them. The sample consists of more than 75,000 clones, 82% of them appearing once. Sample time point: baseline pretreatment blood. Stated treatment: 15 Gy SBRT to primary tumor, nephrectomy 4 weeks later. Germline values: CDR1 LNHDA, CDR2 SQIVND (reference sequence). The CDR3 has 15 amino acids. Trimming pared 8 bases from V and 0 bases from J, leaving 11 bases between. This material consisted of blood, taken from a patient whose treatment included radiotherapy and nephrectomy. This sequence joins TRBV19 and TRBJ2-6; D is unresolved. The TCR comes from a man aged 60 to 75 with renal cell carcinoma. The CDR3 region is CASLGRSSGANVLTF. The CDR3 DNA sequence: TGTGCCAGTCTAGGACGGAGCTCTGGGGCCAACGTCCTGACTTTC.